The 8 T cell receptor beta chains below come from one sample, sequenced in a study of CD8 T cells in Susac syndrome. RNA, at about 0.45 to 1 ug, was reverse transcribed with random hexamers. TCRdb analysed the immunoSEQ multiplex PCR reads with MiXCR anew, one entry per CDR3 protein. The sample lists under 150,000 distinct CDR3 sequences; roughly 95% were seen once. Sample: CD4+ T cells from PBMCs. These receptors were obtained from a human donor with Susac syndrome.

The chain carries TRBV7-8 and TRBJ2-4; D is uncertain. The CDR3 sequence is 15 residues long. Between the trimmed V and J ends, which lost 5 bases and 2 bases, there was a span of 13 bases. Germline CDR1 reads SGHVS; CDR2 reads FQNEAQ. In nucleotides, the CDR3 is TGTGCCAGCAGCCCTGGCTGGGAAACCAAAAACATTCAGTACTTC. This encodes CASSPGWETKNIQYF.

The CDR3 loop is CASSQTSGAQYF. The CDR3 coding sequence is TGTGCCAGCAGCCAGACTAGCGGAGCGCAGTATTTT. The chain joins TRBV2 to TRBJ2-3; TRBD2 aligns across 9 bases. The CDR3 has 12 amino acids. Germline CDR1 is SNHLY and CDR2 is FYNNEI. With V trimmed by 6 bases and J by 10 bases, 5 bases remained unmatched. The complete variable domain, with remaining parts taken from reference TRBV2 and TRBJ2-3, reads EPEVTQTPSHQVTQMGQEVILRCVPISNHLYFYWYRQILGQKVEFLVSFYNNEISEKSEIFDDQFSVERPDGSNFTLKIRSTKLEDSAMYFCASSQTSGAQYFGPGTRLTVL.

V gene TRBV2 combines with J gene TRBJ1-1; 7 bases line up with TRBD1. The CDR3 extends over 15 amino acids. With 0 bases clipped from V and 5 bases from J, the junction kept 6 bases outside the gene matches. The germline CDR1 and CDR2 sequences are SNHLY and FYNNEI. CDR3 region: CASSEARQGRTEAFF. CDR3 bases: TGTGCCAGCAGTGAAGCGAGACAGGGAAGGACTGAAGCTTTCTTT. Looking up the rest from reference TRBV2 and TRBJ1-1 gives the full variable domain: EPEVTQTPSHQVTQMGQEVILRCVPISNHLYFYWYRQILGQKVEFLVSFYNNEISEKSEIFDDQFSVERPDGSNFTLKIRSTKLEDSAMYFCASSEARQGRTEAFFGQGTRLTVV.

The rearrangement joins TRBV5-1 to TRBJ2-5; 9 bases map to TRBD1. Trimming took 9 bases from V and 5 from J; bases not matched to a gene: 11. This CDR3 region has 14 residues. Germline V gives CDR1 SGHRS, CDR2 YFSETQ. CDR3 protein: CATSTTGGQETQYF. CDR3 nucleotide sequence: TGCGCCACCAGTACTACAGGGGGCCAGGAGACCCAGTACTTC.

DNA for the CDR3: TGTGCCAGCAGCACTCTAGCAGAGCAGTTCTTC. Translated: CASSTLAEQFF. The rearrangement links TRBV12-3 or TRBV12-4 to TRBJ2-1; perhaps TRBD2 as D (5 bases). There are 11 residues in the CDR3. The V end lost 6 bases, the J end lost 10 bases, and 10 bases lay between the germline ends.

The chain carries TRBV10-3 and TRBJ2-7, with 9 bases lining up with TRBD1. The CDR3 is 13 amino acids. V lost 11 bases to trimming and J lost 4 bases; unmatched junction nucleotides: 9. Germline V lookup: CDR1 ENHRY, CDR2 SYGVKD. CDR3 loop: CAARQGGPYEQYF. DNA for the CDR3: TGTGCCGCTCGACAGGGGGGCCCATACGAGCAGTACTTC.

V usage is TRBV28 and J usage is TRBJ2-2; TRBD1 aligns across 8 bases. The J segment lost 6 bases and the V segment lost 5 bases, leaving 8 bases of the junction unmatched. This CDR3 region has 15 residues. Germline values: CDR1 MDHEN, CDR2 SYDVKM. As DNA, the CDR3 is TGTGCCAGCAGTAGAGGAACAGGGGGACCCGGGGAGCTGTTTTTT. Translating it yields CASSRGTGGPGELFF.

The CDR3 here is CASSPPTSGDYNEQFF. DNA of the CDR3: TGTGCCAGCAGCCCACCTACTAGCGGGGATTACAATGAGCAGTTCTTC. The chain links TRBV14 to TRBJ2-1; 10 positions agree with TRBD2. Per germline, CDR1 SGHDN and CDR2 FVKESK. Trimming cost V 4 bases and J 4 bases; bases outside gene matches: 7. This CDR3 contains 16 residues.